Listed below are T cell receptor beta chains from one sample, sequenced in a study of Ad26.COV2.S vaccination and SARS-CoV-2 variants. Some clones are missing from TCRdb's copy, which holds only in-frame ones; the method was immunoSEQ multiplex PCR. The sample contains about 350,000 clones, roughly 89% of which appear only once. The specimen was peripheral blood, collected in a trial of Ad26.COV2.S vaccine versus placebo. The receptors were sampled from a person aged 18-65 years who received the Ad26.COV2.S COVID-19 vaccine or a placebo. CDR3s include the opening cysteine and the closing phenylalanine or tryptophan. A D gene is named only where the DNA matches it firmly. Only part of the rows carry a size: once, few, many, or a class if the clone is expanded.

.	TRBV19	TRBJ2-7	.	CASSLGPGEQYF	TGTGCCAGTAGTCTGGGCCCAGGCGAGCAGTACTTC
.	TRBV4-1	TRBJ2-3	.	CASSGGTTDTQYF	TGCGCCAGCAGCGGTGGGACCACAGATACGCAGTATTTT
.	TRBV5-1	TRBJ1-1	.	CASSLQGDTEAFF	TGCGCCAGCAGCTTACAGGGTGACACTGAAGCTTTCTTT
.	TRBV11-2	TRBJ2-7	.	CASSLSILDYEQYF	TGTGCCAGCAGCTTATCTATACTAGACTACGAGCAGTACTTC
.	TRBV2	TRBJ2-3	TRBD2	CASSEGLAASEDTQYF	TGTGCCAGCAGTGAGGGACTAGCGGCGTCCGAAGATACGCAGTATTTT
.	TRBV11-2	TRBJ1-6	.	CASSVDTYNSPLHF	TGTGCCAGCAGCGTGGACACTTATAATTCACCCCTCCACTTT
.	TRBV30	TRBJ2-7	.	CAWRDPATHGYEQYF	TGTGCCTGGAGAGACCCTGCCACCCATGGCTACGAGCAGTACTTC
.	TRBV5-8	TRBJ1-6	TRBD1	CASSPGTGNSPLHF	TGTGCCAGCAGCCCCGGGACAGGGAATTCACCCCTCCACTTT
.	TRBV12-3/TRBV12-4	TRBJ2-2	.	CASKATDTGELFF	TGTGCCAGCAAGGCGACTGATACCGGGGAGCTGTTTTTT
.	TRBV13	TRBJ1-2	TRBD1	CASSSRTGSGYTF	TGTGCCAGCAGCTCCCGGACAGGAAGTGGCTACACCTTC
.	TRBV3-1/TRBV3-2	TRBJ2-7	.	CASSRTISYEQYF	TGTGCCAGCAGCCGGACCATCTCCTACGAGCAGTACTTC
.	TRBV19	TRBJ1-1	TRBD1	CASSPSTGSITEAFF	TGTGCCAGTAGTCCGTCGACAGGGAGTATCACTGAAGCTTTCTTT
.	TRBV3-1/TRBV3-2	TRBJ2-3	TRBD2	CASSPSEAGATDTQYF	TGTGCCAGCAGCCCGTCGGAAGCGGGGGCTACAGATACGCAGTATTTT
.	TRBV28	TRBJ2-3	TRBD2	CASSPLAGVSTDTQYF	TGTGCCAGCAGCCCTCTAGCGGGAGTAAGCACAGATACGCAGTATTTT
.	TRBV4-2	TRBJ2-5	.	CASSQLGGLETQYF	TGTGCCAGCAGCCAATTGGGTGGGTTGGAGACCCAGTACTTC
.	TRBV7-7	TRBJ2-2	.	CASSLAGTTGELFF	TGTGCCAGCAGCTTAGCCGGGACCACCGGGGAGCTGTTTTTT
.	TRBV6-5	TRBJ1-1	TRBD1	CASSWTGNTEAFF	TGTGCCAGCAGTTGGACAGGGAACACTGAAGCTTTCTTT
.	TRBV6-2/TRBV6-3	TRBJ1-1	.	CASSYYTEAFF	TGTGCCAGCAGTTACTACACTGAAGCTTTCTTT
few	TRBV15	TRBJ1-5	.	CATSRDSLTLHSNQPQHF	TGTGCCACCAGCAGAGATTCCCTGACACTCCATAGCAATCAGCCCCAGCATTTT
.	TRBV11-2	TRBJ2-3	.	CASSLDLESTDTQYF	TGTGCCAGCAGCTTAGATCTAGAGAGCACAGATACGCAGTATTTT
.	TRBV30	TRBJ2-7	.	CALLVRLGVHEQYF	TGTGCTCTTCTAGTGCGATTGGGGGTCCACGAGCAGTACTTC
.	TRBV6-1	TRBJ2-5	.	CASSENPNTEETQYF	TGTGCCAGCAGTGAAAATCCAAATACCGAAGAGACCCAGTACTTC
.	TRBV2	TRBJ1-1	.	CASFGGSTEAFF	TGTGCCAGCTTTGGGGGATCCACTGAAGCTTTCTTT
.	TRBV10-2	TRBJ2-1	TRBD1	CASRPGQETLYNEQFF	TGCGCCAGCAGGCCGGGACAGGAAACCTTATACAATGAGCAGTTCTTC
.	TRBV19	TRBJ1-4	.	CASKANGQGNEKLFF	TGTGCCAGTAAGGCGAATGGGCAGGGGAACGAAAAACTGTTTTTT
.	TRBV6-1	TRBJ1-4	.	CASSEVRGANEKLFF	TGTGCCAGCAGTGAAGTACGGGGGGCTAATGAAAAACTGTTTTTT
.	TRBV19	TRBJ1-1	.	CASSSPSRWNTEAFF	TGTGCCAGTAGTAGCCCGTCCAGGTGGAACACTGAAGCTTTCTTT
.	TRBV18	TRBJ1-1	TRBD1	CASSPTRWRGRETEAFF	TGTGCCAGCTCACCAACTCGGTGGAGGGGGCGAGAGACTGAAGCTTTCTTT
.	TRBV19	TRBJ1-1	TRBD1	CASIPQGANTEAFF	TGTGCCAGTATTCCACAGGGGGCGAACACTGAAGCTTTCTTT
.	TRBV7-9	TRBJ1-5	TRBD1	CASSLGVGQGTRQPQHF	TGTGCCAGCAGCTTAGGGGTCGGACAGGGGACGAGGCAGCCCCAGCATTTT
.	TRBV7-2	TRBJ1-1	.	CASSLDRNTEAFF	TGTGCCAGCAGCTTGGACAGGAACACTGAAGCTTTCTTT
.	TRBV2	TRBJ1-1	.	CASRGDLSRTEAFF	TGTGCCAGCAGAGGGGACCTCTCAAGAACTGAAGCTTTCTTT
.	TRBV19	TRBJ1-2	.	CASNDRDYGYTF	TGTGCCAGTAACGACAGAGACTATGGCTACACCTTC
.	TRBV12-3/TRBV12-4	TRBJ2-7	TRBD1	CASSFGQGWEQYF	TGTGCCAGCAGTTTTGGACAGGGGTGGGAGCAGTACTTC
.	TRBV10-2	TRBJ2-5	.	CASSLQGLDSLQYF	TGCGCCAGCAGCCTACAGGGACTGGATTCACTCCAGTACTTC
.	TRBV7-2	TRBJ2-7	TRBD1	CASSKGQSRVQYF	TGTGCCAGCAGCAAGGGACAGTCGCGCGTGCAGTACTTC
.	TRBV7-2	TRBJ2-2	TRBD2	CASSQTGRAVTGELFF	TGTGCCAGCAGCCAGACCGGGAGGGCCGTTACCGGGGAGCTGTTTTTT
once	TRBV13	TRBJ1-1	TRBD1	CASSLPGQENTEAFF	TGTGCCAGCAGCTTACCGGGACAGGAGAACACTGAAGCTTTCTTT
.	TRBV28	TRBJ1-4	TRBD1	CASSLGTVSTTNEKLFF	TGTGCCAGCAGCCTAGGGACAGTTTCAACAACTAATGAAAAACTGTTTTTT
.	TRBV6-5	TRBJ1-1	.	CASKPGQRNTEAFF	TGTGCCAGCAAACCCGGACAGCGAAACACTGAAGCTTTCTTT
once	TRBV7-9	TRBJ2-7	TRBD1	CATRPGTGRNEQYF	TGTGCCACCCGGCCCGGGACAGGGCGCAACGAGCAGTACTTC
.	TRBV11-3	TRBJ1-5	TRBD1	CASSLDQGANNQPQHF	TGTGCCAGCAGCTTAGATCAGGGGGCTAACAATCAGCCCCAGCATTTT
once	TRBV24-1	TRBJ2-5	.	CATSVKAQYF	TGTGCCACCAGTGTAAAGGCCCAGTACTTC
.	TRBV6-5	TRBJ1-2	TRBD1	CASSRNRGSSGYTF	TGTGCCAGCAGCAGAAACAGGGGCTCTAGCGGCTACACCTTC
.	TRBV6-1	TRBJ1-2	.	CASSERGQGRTGDYGYTF	TGTGCCAGCAGTGAAAGGGGTCAGGGGAGAACCGGCGACTATGGCTACACCTTC
.	TRBV7-9	TRBJ2-1	.	CASSPPGRALGEQFF	TGTGCCAGCAGCCCTCCCGGCAGGGCCCTCGGTGAGCAGTTCTTC
once	TRBV24-1	TRBJ2-5	TRBD1	CATSEGTGVETQYF	TGTGCCACCAGTGAGGGGACAGGGGTAGAGACCCAGTACTTC
.	TRBV11-1	TRBJ1-1	.	CASSTRQSENTEAFF	TGTGCCAGCAGCACGCGACAGAGTGAGAACACTGAAGCTTTCTTT
.	TRBV9	TRBJ2-3	TRBD2	CASSISGRVVDTQYF	TGTGCCAGCAGCATTAGCGGGAGGGTAGTAGATACGCAGTATTTT
few	TRBV6-5	TRBJ1-6	TRBD1	CAVRDRDNSPLHF	TGTGCCGTGAGGGACAGGGATAATTCACCCCTCCACTTT
.	TRBV27	TRBJ1-1	.	CASSLTRGSNTEAFF	TGTGCCAGCAGTTTAACTCGGGGATCCAACACTGAAGCTTTCTTT
.	TRBV5-6	TRBJ2-2	.	CASSLGPTPHVTGELFF	TGTGCCAGCAGCTTGGGGCCGACCCCCCATGTCACCGGGGAGCTGTTTTTT
.	TRBV2	TRBJ2-1	.	CASNGRGGGSYNEQFF	TGTGCCAGCAATGGCCGAGGGGGGGGCTCCTACAATGAGCAGTTCTTC
.	TRBV11-2	TRBJ2-3	.	CASTLLGRGVTDTQYF	TGTGCCAGCACCCTCTTAGGTAGAGGGGTCACAGATACGCAGTATTTT
.	TRBV4-2	TRBJ2-6	.	CASSQDLRFGANVLTF	TGTGCCAGCAGCCAAGATCTGAGGTTTGGGGCCAACGTCCTGACTTTC